The entry below gives a single TCR beta chain sequence along with its context. What it recognizes is unknown. This specimen belongs to a study of shared clonotypes between healthy human individuals. Study conclusions and caveats: Clonotypes which were not shared had lower generation probabilities than clonotypes that all four donors shared.

Splitting of CD4+ cells produced CD45RA+ naive and CD45RA-negative memory subsets. In the sorted-subset replicate PCRs, around 220 ng DNA, 25,000 to 35,000 T cell genomes, was used. The table came from immunoSEQ multiplex PCR; TCRdb's copy has only in-frame clones and leaves some out. In the table there are 2.5 million or so clones, roughly nine tenths of which are singletons. This TCR was sampled from a man between 18 and 35 years old in good health. Sequencing was performed on naive CD4+ T cells sorted from blood. Subset: CD45RA+ positively selected.

CDR3 amino acids: CASSFGQGLGDNEKLFF. Here the CDR3 DNA reads TGTGCCAGCAGTTTTGGACAGGGACTGGGGGATAATGAAAAACTGTTTTTT. This chain uses TRBV28 with TRBJ1-4, with 8 bases lining up with TRBD1. This CDR3 spans 17 amino acids. J lost 4 bases, V lost 3 bases, and 10 bases had no gene match. Germline CDR1 MDHEN, CDR2 SYDVKM.